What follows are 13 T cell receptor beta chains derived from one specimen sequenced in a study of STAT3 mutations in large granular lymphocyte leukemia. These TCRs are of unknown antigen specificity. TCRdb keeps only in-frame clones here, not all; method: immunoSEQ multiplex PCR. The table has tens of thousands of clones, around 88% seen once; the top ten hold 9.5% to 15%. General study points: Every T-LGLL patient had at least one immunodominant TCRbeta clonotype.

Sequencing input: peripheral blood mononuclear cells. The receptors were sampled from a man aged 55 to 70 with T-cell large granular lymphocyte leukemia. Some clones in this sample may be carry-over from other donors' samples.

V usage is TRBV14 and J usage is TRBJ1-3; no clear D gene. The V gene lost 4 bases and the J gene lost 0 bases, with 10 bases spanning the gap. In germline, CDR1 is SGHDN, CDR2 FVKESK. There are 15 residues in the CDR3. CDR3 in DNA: TGTGCCAGCAGCCTTTTAGCGAGCTCTGGAAACACCATATATTTT. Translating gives CASSLLASSGNTIYF.

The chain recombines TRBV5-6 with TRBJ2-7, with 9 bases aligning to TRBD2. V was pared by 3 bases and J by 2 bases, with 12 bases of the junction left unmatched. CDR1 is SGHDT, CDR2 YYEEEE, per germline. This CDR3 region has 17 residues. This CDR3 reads CASSWGGWPSGTYEQYF. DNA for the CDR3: TGTGCCAGCAGCTGGGGAGGTTGGCCTAGCGGGACCTACGAGCAGTACTTC.

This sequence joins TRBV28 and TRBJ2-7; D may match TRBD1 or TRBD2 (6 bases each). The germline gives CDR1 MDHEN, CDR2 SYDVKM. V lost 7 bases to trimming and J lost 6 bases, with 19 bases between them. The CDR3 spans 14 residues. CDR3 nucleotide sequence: TGTGCCAGCACCGGGGGCGGCCTCCGACGCGAGCAGTACTTC. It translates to CASTGGGLRREQYF.

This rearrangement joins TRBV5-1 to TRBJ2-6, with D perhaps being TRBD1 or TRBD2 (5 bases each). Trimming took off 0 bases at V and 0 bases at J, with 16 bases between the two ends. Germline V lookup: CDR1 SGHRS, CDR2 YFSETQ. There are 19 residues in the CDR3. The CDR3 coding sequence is TGCGCCAGCAGCTTGGCCGAGGGGACCGGAAGCTCTGGGGCCAACGTCCTGACTTTC. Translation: CASSLAEGTGSSGANVLTF.

The CDR3 nucleotides read TGCAGCGTTGCCCCGGGACTGAAAGAGACCCAGTACTTC. This codes for CSVAPGLKETQYF. This chain uses TRBV29-1 with TRBJ2-5; weak D call: TRBD2 (6 bases). Deletions cut 4 bases from V and 3 bases from J, with 12 bases between. This CDR3 has 13 residues. CDR1 is SQVTM, CDR2 ANQGSEA, per germline.

Written as DNA, the CDR3 is TGTGCCAGCAGTTACTCGTCAGGGAATCAGCCCCAGCATTTT. The encoded protein is CASSYSSGNQPQHF. The chain carries TRBV6-5 and TRBJ1-5; possible D gene TRBD1, 5 bases. V lost 0 bases to trimming and J lost 4 bases, with 7 bases between them. The CDR3 contains 14 residues. Germline CDR1 and CDR2: MNHEY and SVGAGI.

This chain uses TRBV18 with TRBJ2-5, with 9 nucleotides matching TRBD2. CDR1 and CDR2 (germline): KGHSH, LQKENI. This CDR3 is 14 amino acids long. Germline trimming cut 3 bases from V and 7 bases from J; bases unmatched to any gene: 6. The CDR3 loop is CASSPSGSGGTQYF. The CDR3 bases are TGTGCCAGCTCACCTAGCGGGAGCGGGGGGACCCAGTACTTC.

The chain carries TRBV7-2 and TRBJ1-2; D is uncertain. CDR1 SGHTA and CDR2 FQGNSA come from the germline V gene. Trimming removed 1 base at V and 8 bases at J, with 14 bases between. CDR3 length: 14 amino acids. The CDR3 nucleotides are TGTGCCAGCAGCTTAGGACCCCCTCAAAGGGGCTACACCTTC. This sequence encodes CASSLGPPQRGYTF.

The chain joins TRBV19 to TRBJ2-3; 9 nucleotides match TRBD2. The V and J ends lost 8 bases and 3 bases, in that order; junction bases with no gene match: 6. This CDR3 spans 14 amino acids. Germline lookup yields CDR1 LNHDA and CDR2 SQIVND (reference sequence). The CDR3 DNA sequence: TGTGCCAGTCGGCGGGAGGGCCTGACAGATACGCAGTATTTT. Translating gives CASRREGLTDTQYF. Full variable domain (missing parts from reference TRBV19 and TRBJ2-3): DGGITQSPKYLFRKEGQNVTLSCEQNLNHDAMYWYRQDPGQGLRLIYYSQIVNDFQKGDIAEGYSVSREKKESFPLTVTSAQKNPTAFYLCASRREGLTDTQYFGPGTRLTVL.

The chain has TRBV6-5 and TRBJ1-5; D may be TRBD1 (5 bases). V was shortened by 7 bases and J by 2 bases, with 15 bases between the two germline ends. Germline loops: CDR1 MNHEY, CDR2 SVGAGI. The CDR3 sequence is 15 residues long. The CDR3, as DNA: TGTGCCAGCACCCCCTCGGGGGAGGGCAATCAGCCCCAGCATTTT. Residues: CASTPSGEGNQPQHF.

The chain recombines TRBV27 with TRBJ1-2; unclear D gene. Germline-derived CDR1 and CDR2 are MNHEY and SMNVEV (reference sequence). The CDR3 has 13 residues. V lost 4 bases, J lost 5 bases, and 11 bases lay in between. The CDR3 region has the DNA TGTGCCAGCAGTTCTCGGGGTTTGTATGGCTACACCTTC. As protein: CASSSRGLYGYTF.

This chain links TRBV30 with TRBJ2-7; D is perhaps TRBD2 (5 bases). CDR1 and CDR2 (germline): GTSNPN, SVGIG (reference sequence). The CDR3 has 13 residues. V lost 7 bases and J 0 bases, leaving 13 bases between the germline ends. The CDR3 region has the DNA TGTGCCTCTATTAGAGGGTCCTCCTACGAGCAGTACTTC. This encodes CASIRGSSYEQYF.

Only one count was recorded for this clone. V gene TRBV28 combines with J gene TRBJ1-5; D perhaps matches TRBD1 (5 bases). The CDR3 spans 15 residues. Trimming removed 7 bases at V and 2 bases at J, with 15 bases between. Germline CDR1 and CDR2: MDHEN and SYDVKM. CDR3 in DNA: TGTGCCAGCACCCCGCCCAGGGTGGGCAATCAGCCCCAGCATTTT. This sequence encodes CASTPPRVGNQPQHF.